These 16 T cell receptor beta chains were all obtained from the same sample, sequenced in a study of blood T cells in healthy people across ages. With a J-beta primer mix and a sample-barcoded 5' primer, a second PCR ran 7 to 11 cycles. MiXCR, applied by TCRdb to the 5' RACE reads, yields one record per CDR3 protein. Here the sample spans 720,000 or so distinct CDR3 sequences, around 43% being singletons. The sample taken for sequencing was blood. These receptors were taken from an elderly man in good health.

This clonotype was seen more than once but under ten times. V usage is TRBV25-1 and J usage is TRBJ2-5; 11 bases agree with TRBD2. Germline CDR1 reads MGHDK; CDR2 reads SYGVNS. The junction had 4 bases not matched to a gene; V was cut back by 1 base and J by 3 bases. CDR3 size: 16 residues. CDR3 sequence reads: CASSELSSGREETQYF. DNA of the CDR3: TGTGCCAGCAGTGAATTGAGTAGCGGGAGGGAAGAGACCCAGTACTTC.

This clonotype has more than one count but fewer than ten. The rearrangement links TRBV3-1 to TRBJ2-7; 11 bases align to TRBD2. The germline gives CDR1 LGHDT, CDR2 YNNKEL (reference sequence). The CDR3 runs 15 residues. With 2 bases clipped from V and 2 bases from J, the junction kept 2 bases outside the gene matches. The CDR3 loop is CASSQTLAGAYEQYF. For the CDR3, the DNA is TGTGCCAGCAGCCAAACACTAGCGGGGGCCTACGAGCAGTACTTC.

This chain links TRBV25-1 with TRBJ2-5; 9 bases line up with TRBD2. The CDR3 sequence is 18 residues long. From germline, CDR1 is MGHDK and CDR2 SYGVNS. The junction had 14 bases not matched to a gene; V was cut back by 1 base and J by 5 bases. DNA for the CDR3: TGTGCCAGCAGTGAATCTGGCGGGAGGGCCGGGGTGAAGGAGACCCAGTACTTC. Translation gives CASSESGGRAGVKETQYF.

The chain combines TRBV25-1 with TRBJ1-4; D is unresolved. Trimming left V 2 bases short and J 0 bases short, with 7 bases between. Germline loops: CDR1 MGHDK, CDR2 SYGVNS. This CDR3 spans 15 amino acids. The CDR3 nucleotides are TGTGCCAGCAGTGAACGAGGGTCAACTAATGAAAAACTGTTTTTT. Its protein is CASSERGSTNEKLFF.

This clonotype occurred a few times. V usage is TRBV4-3 and J usage is TRBJ2-3, with 11 positions matching TRBD2. The V segment lost 0 bases and the J segment 6 bases; nucleotides outside the gene matches: 8. Germline loops: CDR1 LGHNA, CDR2 YSLEER. CDR3 length: 17 residues. In DNA form, the CDR3 reads TGCGCCAGCAGCCAAGAGGCCACCAGGACTAGCGGGGATACGCAGTATTTT. The encoded protein is CASSQEATRTSGDTQYF.

As regards this clonotype: A much larger clone differs by one base, so this may be a read error. The V call is TRBV6-2 or TRBV6-3, the J call TRBJ1-2, with 8 bases aligning to TRBD1. The CDR3 covers 14 residues. Germline V gene sequence: CDR1 MNHEY, CDR2 SVGEGT. DNA for the CDR3: TGTGCCAGCAGTTCCGCGGGACAGGCCTATGGCCACACCTTC. Residues: CASSSAGQAYGHTF.

The chain joins TRBV28 to TRBJ2-4, with 8 nucleotides matching TRBD1. The CDR3 contains 14 residues. The V and J ends lost 6 bases and 13 bases, in that order; junction bases with no gene match: 14. CDR1 and CDR2 (germline): MDHEN, SYDVKM. The CDR3 region has the DNA TGTGCCAGCAGCCCTAGACAGGGGCTAGAAGAGCAGTACTTC. It yields the protein CASSPRQGLEEQYF.

This clonotype was observed at least ten times. The rearrangement links TRBV29-1 to TRBJ1-2, with D hard to call. Trimming removed 5 bases from V and 6 bases from J, with 13 bases in between. The CDR3 covers 12 residues. Germline CDR1 and CDR2: SQVTM and ANQGSEA. CDR3 in amino acids: CSVSVSRDGYTF. The CDR3 DNA reads as TGCAGCGTTAGTGTTTCCCGTGATGGCTACACCTTC. The whole variable domain, remainder taken from reference TRBV29-1 and TRBJ1-2, is SAVISQKPSRDICQRGTSLTIQCQVDSQVTMMFWYRQQPGQSLTLIATANQGSEATYESGFVIDKFPISRPNLTFSTLTVSNMSPEDSSIYLCSVSVSRDGYTFGSGTRLTVV.

The chain employs TRBV28 and TRBJ2-3, with TRBD1 matching over 10 bases. After removal of 5 bases from V and 2 bases from J, the junction contained 7 bases not matched to a gene. CDR3 size: 16 residues. From germline, CDR1 is MDHEN and CDR2 SYDVKM. Written as DNA, the CDR3 is TGTGCCAGCAGTCACGACAGGGGGCGTTTCACAGATACGCAGTATTTT. It translates to CASSHDRGRFTDTQYF.

The chain recombines TRBV6-5 with TRBJ2-3; 11 bases map to TRBD2. V lost 0 bases to trimming and J lost 4 bases; unmatched junction nucleotides: 3. The CDR3 length is 16 residues. Germline V gene sequence: CDR1 MNHEY, CDR2 SVGAGI. The chain's CDR3 is CASSYSLAGVADTQYF. The CDR3, as DNA: TGTGCCAGCAGTTACTCACTAGCGGGAGTCGCAGATACGCAGTATTTT.

J is TRBJ2-3 and V is TRBV28; 11 bases fit TRBD2. The CDR3 runs 17 residues. The germline gives CDR1 MDHEN, CDR2 SYDVKM. V lost 7 bases, J lost 2 bases, and 11 bases stayed unmatched. CDR3 residues: CASNRRLAGRYTDTQYF. CDR3 sequence (DNA): TGTGCCAGCAACCGAAGACTAGCGGGACGTTACACAGATACGCAGTATTTT.

The DNA of the CDR3 is TGTGCCAGCAGCTTAGACGGGGTAGGGAATGGCTACACCTTC. This translates into CASSLDGVGNGYTF. V is TRBV7-9 and J is TRBJ1-2; D unclear. Trimming removed 1 base from V and 6 bases from J, with 12 bases in between. In germline, CDR1 is SEHNR, CDR2 FQNEAQ (reference sequence). The CDR3 has 14 amino acids. The whole variable domain, remainder taken from reference TRBV7-9 and TRBJ1-2, is DTGVSQNPRHKITKRGQNVTFRCDPISEHNRLYWYRQTLGQGPEFLTYFQNEAQLEKSRLLSDRFSAERPKGSFSTLEIQRTEQGDSAMYLCASSLDGVGNGYTFGSGTRLTVV.

V usage is TRBV20-1 and J usage is TRBJ2-5, with a possible D match to TRBD1 (6 bases). The V gene's germline CDR1 is DFQATT and CDR2 SNEGSKA (reference sequence). Trimming shortened V by 2 bases and J by 2 bases, and 12 bases separated the two germline ends. The CDR3 is made up of 14 amino acids. The CDR3 DNA reads as TGCAGTGCTAGATCACAGGGAGTACAAGAGACCCAGTACTTC. Translating it yields CSARSQGVQETQYF.

CDR3 nucleotide sequence: TGTGCCAGCAGCTTAGATGTAACAGGGTATAACTATGGCTACACCTTC. As protein: CASSLDVTGYNYGYTF. The J gene is TRBJ1-2, the V gene TRBV7-2, with TRBD1 as a possible D gene (6 bases). Germline V gene data show CDR1 as SGHTA and CDR2 as FQGNSA. The V and J ends lost 1 base and 1 base respectively, with 13 bases between them. The CDR3 is 16 residues long.

The rearrangement links TRBV6-2 or TRBV6-3 to TRBJ2-1; D is possibly TRBD1 (5 bases). The CDR3 spans 13 residues. Trimming stripped 1 base from V and 5 bases from J, with 6 bases between. Germline V gene lookup returns CDR1 MNHEY and CDR2 SVGEGT. CDR3 bases: TGTGCCAGCAGTTACTGGGGCAACAATGAGCAGTTCTTC. This codes for CASSYWGNNEQFF.

The V gene is TRBV28, the J gene TRBJ2-1; TRBD2 matches at 9 bases. The CDR3 totals 15 residues. The germline CDR1 and CDR2 sequences are MDHEN and SYDVKM. Losses at the gene ends were 5 bases for V and 4 bases for J; bases not matched to a gene: 6. The CDR3 sequence is CASSPAGGRYNEQFF. The CDR3 DNA reads as TGTGCCAGCAGTCCAGCGGGAGGCCGGTACAATGAGCAGTTCTTC.